A selection of T cell receptor beta chains follows, all from one sample in a study of T cells in Graves' hyperthyroidism and ophthalmopathy. MiXCR, applied by TCRdb to the multiplex PCR reads, yields one record per CDR3 protein. The sample records approximately 570,000 distinct CDR3 sequences, 20% being singletons. The sequencing sample was made of blood. The receptors were gathered from a man aged 40-49 years with Graves' ophthalmopathy. The conserved cysteine and the conserved F or W are not part of the CDR3 here.

TRBV4-2	TRBJ2-2	ASSQGQGQSRNTGELF
TRBV20-1	TRBJ2-1	SAAPGTSGRGGSYNEQF
TRBV19	TRBJ2-1	ASSSGGMKF
TRBV5-1	TRBJ1-5	ASSHGQGQPQH
TRBV6-1	TRBJ1-1	ASRALRGQGASTEAF
TRBV5-1	TRBJ2-5	ASSPLVAETQY
TRBV5-1	TRBJ2-5	ASSYLSGGPTQETQY
TRBV15	TRBJ2-3	ATSTTGDTQY
TRBV5-8	TRBJ1-4	ASSLGITNEKLF
TRBV12-3/TRBV12-4	TRBJ1-1	ASSRQGVRGTEAF
TRBV20-1	TRBJ2-5	SAGSPGQKETQY
TRBV7-2	TRBJ2-2	ASSLVGELF
TRBV12-3/TRBV12-4	TRBJ1-1	ASSIPHTQGEAF
TRBV28	TRBJ1-4	ASSFGNEKLF
TRBV2	TRBJ2-7	ASSPLRVRGSSEQY
TRBV6-1	TRBJ2-5	ASSRDSQTQGTQY
TRBV7-9	TRBJ2-3	ASSSPPGYTQY
TRBV27	TRBJ2-6	ASSSRGEGANVLT
TRBV28	TRBJ1-4	ASRGYATNEKLF
TRBV6-1	TRBJ2-3	AGGTVGTDTQY
TRBV5-6	TRBJ2-1	ASSRLSGPYRGEQF
TRBV18	TRBJ2-5	ASSPPTGRETQY
TRBV7-2	TRBJ1-1	ASSLNAGGEAF
TRBV3-1	TRBJ2-1	ASSPHSGGDYNEQF
TRBV7-3	TRBJ1-1	ASSGGGNTEAF
TRBV5-1	TRBJ2-1	ASSVILAGGNNEQF
TRBV30	TRBJ2-5	AWRLAGMETQY
TRBV12-3/TRBV12-4	TRBJ1-1	ASRDRFHTEAF
TRBV6-2/TRBV6-3	TRBJ2-7	ASRRTGAYEQY
TRBV3-1	TRBJ1-2	ASSQVGAVDGYT
TRBV7-9	TRBJ2-7	ASSFEGAIDEQY
TRBV28	TRBJ2-1	ASRQYRAYNEQF
TRBV19	TRBJ1-1	ASYATEAF
TRBV5-4	TRBJ1-6	ASSLEGGRNSPLH
TRBV20-1	TRBJ2-2	SASVLTGNTGELF
TRBV27	TRBJ1-6	ASTQGAWNSPLH
TRBV3-1	TRBJ2-3	ASSLGQGTSDTQY
TRBV30	TRBJ1-6	AWSSVGQGKSPLH
TRBV29-1	TRBJ2-1	SVVNGGGGRDIAYNEQF
TRBV10-3	TRBJ1-6	AISESRQNNSPLH